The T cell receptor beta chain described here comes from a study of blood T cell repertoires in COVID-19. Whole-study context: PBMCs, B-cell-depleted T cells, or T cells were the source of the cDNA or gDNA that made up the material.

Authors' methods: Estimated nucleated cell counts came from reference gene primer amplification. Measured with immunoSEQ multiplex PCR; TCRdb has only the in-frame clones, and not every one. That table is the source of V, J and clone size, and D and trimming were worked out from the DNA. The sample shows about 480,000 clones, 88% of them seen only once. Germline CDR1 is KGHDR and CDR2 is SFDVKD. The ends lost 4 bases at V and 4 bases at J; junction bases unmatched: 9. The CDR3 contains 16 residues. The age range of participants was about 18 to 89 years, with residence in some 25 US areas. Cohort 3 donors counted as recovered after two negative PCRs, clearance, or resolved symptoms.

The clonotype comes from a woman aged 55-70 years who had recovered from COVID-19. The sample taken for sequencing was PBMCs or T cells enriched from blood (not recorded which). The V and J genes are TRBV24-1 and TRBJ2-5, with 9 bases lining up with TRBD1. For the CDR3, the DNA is TGTGCCACCAGTGACGCAGACAGGGGGGCATTAGAGACCCAGTACTTC. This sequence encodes CATSDADRGALETQYF.